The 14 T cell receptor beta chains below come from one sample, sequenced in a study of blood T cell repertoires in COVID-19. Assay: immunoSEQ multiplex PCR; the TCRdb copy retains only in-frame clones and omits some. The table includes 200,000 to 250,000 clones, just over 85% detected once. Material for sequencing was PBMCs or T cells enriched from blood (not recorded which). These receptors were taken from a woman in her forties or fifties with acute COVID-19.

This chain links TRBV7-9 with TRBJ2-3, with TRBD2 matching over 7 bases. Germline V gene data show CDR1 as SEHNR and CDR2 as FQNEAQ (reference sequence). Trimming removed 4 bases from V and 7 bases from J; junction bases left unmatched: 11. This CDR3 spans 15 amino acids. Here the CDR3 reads CASSSHRGRAYTQYF. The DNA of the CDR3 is TGTGCCAGCAGCTCCCACCGGGGGAGGGCGTATACGCAGTATTTT.

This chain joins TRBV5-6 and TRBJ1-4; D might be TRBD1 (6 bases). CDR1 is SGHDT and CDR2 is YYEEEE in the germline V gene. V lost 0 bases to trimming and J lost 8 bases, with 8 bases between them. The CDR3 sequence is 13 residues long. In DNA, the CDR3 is TGTGCCAGCAGCTTGGAGGGGGAAGAAAAACTGTTTTTT. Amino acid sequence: CASSLEGEEKLFF.

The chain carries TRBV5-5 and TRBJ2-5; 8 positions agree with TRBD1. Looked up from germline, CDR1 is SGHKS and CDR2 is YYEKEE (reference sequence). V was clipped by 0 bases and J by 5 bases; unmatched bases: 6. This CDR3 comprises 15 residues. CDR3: CASSLVQGAPETQYF. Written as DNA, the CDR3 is TGTGCCAGCAGCTTGGTCCAGGGGGCACCTGAGACCCAGTACTTC.

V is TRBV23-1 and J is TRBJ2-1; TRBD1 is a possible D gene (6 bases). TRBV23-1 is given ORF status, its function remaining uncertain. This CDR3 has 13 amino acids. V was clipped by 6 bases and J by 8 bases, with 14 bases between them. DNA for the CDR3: TGCGCCAGCAGCACCTCCCGGACAGATGAGCAGTTCTTC. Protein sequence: CASSTSRTDEQFF.

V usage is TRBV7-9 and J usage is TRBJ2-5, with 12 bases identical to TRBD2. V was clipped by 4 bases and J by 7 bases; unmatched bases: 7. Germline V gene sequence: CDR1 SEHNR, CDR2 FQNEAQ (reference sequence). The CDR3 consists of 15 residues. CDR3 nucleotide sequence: TGTGCCAGCAGCTCAATGACTAGCGGGGGTGGGACCCAGTACTTC. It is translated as CASSSMTSGGGTQYF.

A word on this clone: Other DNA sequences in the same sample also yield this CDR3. CDR3 amino acids: CASSFTSGETQYF. As DNA, the CDR3 is TGTGCCAGCAGCTTTACTAGCGGTGAGACCCAGTACTTC. The V and J genes are TRBV7-2 and TRBJ2-5; 8 nucleotides match TRBD2. After removal of 3 bases from V and 5 bases from J, the junction contained 2 bases not matched to a gene. The germline V gene has CDR1 SGHTA and CDR2 FQGNSA. This CDR3 has 13 amino acids.

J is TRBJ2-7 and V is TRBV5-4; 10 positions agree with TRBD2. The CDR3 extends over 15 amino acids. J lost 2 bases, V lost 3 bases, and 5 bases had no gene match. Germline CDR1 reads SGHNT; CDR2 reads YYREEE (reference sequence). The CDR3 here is CASSSGLAEPYEQYF. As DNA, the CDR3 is TGTGCCAGCAGCTCAGGACTAGCGGAACCCTACGAGCAGTACTTC.

The CDR3: CASSLIAGSAETQYF. CDR3 DNA sequence: TGTGCCAGCAGCTTAATCGCCGGGAGCGCAGAGACCCAGTACTTC. The chain has TRBV7-3 and TRBJ2-5, with a possible D match to TRBD2 (6 bases). This CDR3 comprises 15 residues. V shed 1 base and J shed 4 bases, with 13 bases lying between them. The germline V gene encodes CDR1 SGHTA and CDR2 FQGTGA.

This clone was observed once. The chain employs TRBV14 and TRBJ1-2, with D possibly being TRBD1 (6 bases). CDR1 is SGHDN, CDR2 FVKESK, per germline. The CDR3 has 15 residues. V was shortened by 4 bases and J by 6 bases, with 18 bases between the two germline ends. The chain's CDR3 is CASSRTWTDRNGYTF. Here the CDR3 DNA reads TGTGCCAGCAGCCGGACCTGGACAGATCGGAATGGCTACACCTTC.

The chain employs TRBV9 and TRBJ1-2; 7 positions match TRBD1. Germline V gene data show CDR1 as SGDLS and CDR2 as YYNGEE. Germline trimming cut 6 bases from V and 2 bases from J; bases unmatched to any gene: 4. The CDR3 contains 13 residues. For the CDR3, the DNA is TGTGCCAGCACCGGGACAGCGAACTATGGCTACACCTTC. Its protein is CASTGTANYGYTF. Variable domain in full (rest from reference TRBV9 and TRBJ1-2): DSGVTQTPKHLITATGQRVTLRCSPRSGDLSVYWYQQSLDQGLQFLIQYYNGEERAKGNILERFSAQQFPDLHSELNLSSLELGDSALYFCASTGTANYGYTFGSGTRLTVV.

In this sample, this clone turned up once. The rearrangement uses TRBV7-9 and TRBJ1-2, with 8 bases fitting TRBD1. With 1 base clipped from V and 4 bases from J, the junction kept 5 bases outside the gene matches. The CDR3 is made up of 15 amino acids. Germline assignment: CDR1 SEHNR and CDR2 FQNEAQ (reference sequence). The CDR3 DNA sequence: TGTGCCAGCAGCTTAGTTCAGGGGGCGGGCTATGGCTACACCTTC. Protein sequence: CASSLVQGAGYGYTF.

The CDR3 nucleotides are TGTGCCAGCAGCCCACAGGGGAATCAGCCCCAGCATTTT. Protein: CASSPQGNQPQHF. The V call is TRBV28, the J call TRBJ1-5, with 7 bases identical to TRBD1. CDR3 length equals 13 residues. Germline values: CDR1 MDHEN, CDR2 SYDVKM. Trimming removed 6 bases from V and 4 bases from J; junction bases left unmatched: 3.

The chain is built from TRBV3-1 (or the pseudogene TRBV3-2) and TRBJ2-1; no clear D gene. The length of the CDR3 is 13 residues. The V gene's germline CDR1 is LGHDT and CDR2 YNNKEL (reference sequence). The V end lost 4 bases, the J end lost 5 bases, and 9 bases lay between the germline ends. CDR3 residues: CASSLGVHNEQFF. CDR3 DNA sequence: TGTGCCAGCAGCCTTGGAGTCCACAATGAGCAGTTCTTC.

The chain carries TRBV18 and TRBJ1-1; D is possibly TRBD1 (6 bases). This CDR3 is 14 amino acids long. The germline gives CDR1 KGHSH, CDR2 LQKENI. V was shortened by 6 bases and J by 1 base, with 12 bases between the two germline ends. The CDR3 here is CASSQGTGNTEAFF. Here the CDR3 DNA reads TGTGCCAGCTCCCAGGGGACGGGGAACACTGAAGCTTTCTTT.